Listed below are T cell receptor beta chains from one sample, sequenced in a study of PD-L1 blockade in urothelial cancer. Libraries were prepared by immunoSEQ multiplex PCR; TCRdb keeps only in-frame clonotypes and omits some of them. The repertoire includes tens of thousands of clones, 84% of them detected once, and roughly 2% sits in the top ten. Sequenced material: PBMCs, taken around atezolizumab (anti-PD-L1) treatment. The receptors were sampled from a man between 60 and 75 years old with urothelial cancer. CDR3s include the opening cysteine and the closing phenylalanine or tryptophan. D genes are given only for firm matches. Part of the rows lack a size; the others show once, few, many or a class for expanded clones.

d_call: -
v_call: TRBV5-6
clone_size: once
j_call: TRBJ2-3
cdr3_aa: CASSLGGTDTFTDTQYF
cdr3_nt: TGTGCCAGCAGCTTGGGAGGGACTGACACATTCACAGATACGCAGTATTTT

d_call: -
v_call: TRBV19
clone_size: -
j_call: TRBJ2-7
cdr3_aa: CASSPGLASYEQYF
cdr3_nt: TGTGCCAGTAGTCCGGGTTTGGCATCGTACGAGCAGTACTTC

d_call: -
v_call: TRBV5-4
clone_size: -
j_call: TRBJ2-1
cdr3_aa: CASSFSRGGEQFF
cdr3_nt: TGTGCCAGCAGCTTTAGCCGAGGGGGTGAGCAGTTCTTC

d_call: TRBD2
v_call: TRBV6-6
clone_size: -
j_call: TRBJ2-1
cdr3_aa: CASSPGGYNEQFF
cdr3_nt: TGTGCCAGCAGCCCGGGGGGCTACAATGAGCAGTTCTTC

d_call: TRBD2
v_call: TRBV12-5
clone_size: -
j_call: TRBJ2-5
cdr3_aa: CASGSTSGRGETQYF
cdr3_nt: TGTGCTAGTGGTTCAACTAGCGGAAGAGGAGAGACCCAGTACTTC

d_call: -
v_call: TRBV28
clone_size: -
j_call: TRBJ1-4
cdr3_aa: CASSFGLGRVNEKLFF
cdr3_nt: TGTGCCAGCAGTTTCGGGCTCGGCAGGGTAAATGAAAAACTGTTTTTT

d_call: TRBD1
v_call: TRBV29-1
clone_size: -
j_call: TRBJ2-7
cdr3_aa: CSARDRVYEQYF
cdr3_nt: TGCAGCGCCCGGGACAGGGTCTACGAGCAGTACTTC

d_call: -
v_call: TRBV6-5
clone_size: -
j_call: TRBJ2-3
cdr3_aa: CASSYGGASTDTQYF
cdr3_nt: TGTGCCAGCAGTTACGGAGGGGCTAGCACAGATACGCAGTATTTT

d_call: -
v_call: TRBV11-2
clone_size: -
j_call: TRBJ2-7
cdr3_aa: CASSLGTYEQYF
cdr3_nt: TGTGCCAGCAGCTTAGGTACCTACGAGCAGTACTTC

d_call: TRBD1
v_call: TRBV18
clone_size: -
j_call: TRBJ1-1
cdr3_aa: CASLRTGGLEAFF
cdr3_nt: TGTGCCAGCTTAAGGACAGGGGGCCTGGAAGCTTTCTTT

d_call: -
v_call: TRBV27
clone_size: -
j_call: TRBJ2-3
cdr3_aa: CASSLWYGSRADTQYF
cdr3_nt: TGTGCCAGCAGTTTGTGGTACGGGAGTAGGGCAGATACGCAGTATTTT

d_call: -
v_call: TRBV7-8
clone_size: -
j_call: TRBJ1-4
cdr3_aa: CASSSTAPNEKLFF
cdr3_nt: TGTGCCAGCAGCTCTACAGCCCCTAATGAAAAACTGTTTTTT

d_call: -
v_call: TRBV6-1
clone_size: once
j_call: TRBJ1-1
cdr3_aa: CASKIGAVLTEAFF
cdr3_nt: TGTGCCAGCAAAATTGGCGCGGTCCTCACTGAAGCTTTCTTT

d_call: TRBD1
v_call: TRBV10-3
clone_size: -
j_call: TRBJ1-1
cdr3_aa: CAISLQGENTEAFF
cdr3_nt: TGTGCCATCAGCCTACAGGGGGAAAACACTGAAGCTTTCTTT

d_call: -
v_call: TRBV10-3
clone_size: -
j_call: TRBJ1-1
cdr3_aa: CAIRTQGNTEAFF
cdr3_nt: TGTGCCATCAGAACCCAGGGGAACACTGAAGCTTTCTTT

d_call: -
v_call: TRBV9
clone_size: -
j_call: TRBJ1-1
cdr3_aa: CASSSPVGRGTEAFF
cdr3_nt: TGTGCCAGCAGCTCCCCGGTAGGGAGAGGGACTGAAGCTTTCTTT

d_call: -
v_call: TRBV5-1
clone_size: -
j_call: TRBJ2-5
cdr3_aa: CASSRQYQETQYF
cdr3_nt: TGCGCCAGCAGCCGACAGTACCAAGAGACCCAGTACTTC